This TCR beta chain originates from a study of cytomegalovirus exposure and HLA in healthy donors. This clone was seen a single time. The germline gives CDR1 SGHNT, CDR2 YYREEE (reference sequence). Trimming took 4 bases from V and 1 from J, leaving 14 bases between them. The CDR3 is made up of 16 amino acids. Amplification used 60 Vbeta primers and 13 Jbeta primers. Produced via immunoSEQ multiplex PCR; TCRdb's table is partial and in-frame only. The table shows around 210,000 clones, with around 78% occurring only once. The rearrangement joins TRBV5-4 to TRBJ2-2; D is perhaps TRBD2 (5 bases). The receptor comes from a boy younger than 18 in good health and CMV-seronegative. The specimen was PBMCs. The CDR3: CASSPYGAGNTGELFF. Here the CDR3 DNA reads TGTGCCAGCAGCCCCTACGGCGCGGGGAACACCGGGGAGCTGTTTTTT.